Below are 23 T cell receptor beta chains sequenced from a single sample in a study of PD-1 blockade in mismatch repair-deficient tumors. Libraries were prepared by immunoSEQ multiplex PCR; TCRdb keeps only in-frame clonotypes and omits some of them. The sample shows 14,000 or so clones, approximately 82% of them seen only once. The source material was PBMCs, sampled approximately 15 weeks after starting pembrolizumab. Receptor source: an adult with mismatch repair-deficient cancer.

The chain is built from TRBV10-2 and TRBJ1-1; possibly TRBD1 for D (5 bases). This CDR3 comprises 14 residues. The V end was cut by 0 bases, the J end by 10 bases, with 15 bases between. From germline, CDR1 is WSHSY and CDR2 SAAADI. CDR3 in DNA: TGCGCCAGCAGTGAGTCCCCAGCGGGGGTAGGAGCTTTCTTT. It translates to CASSESPAGVGAFF.

In its sample, this clone was seen a few times. The V gene is TRBV10-3, the J gene TRBJ2-7, with D perhaps matching TRBD2 (7 bases). The germline CDR1 and CDR2 sequences are ENHRY and SYGVKD. The CDR3 is made up of 16 amino acids. V dropped 2 bases and J dropped 0 bases, with 14 bases sitting between them. For the CDR3, the DNA is TGTGCCATCAGTGAGATCGGGGGGCGGGACTCCTACGAGCAGTACTTC. Translation: CAISEIGGRDSYEQYF.

The chain links TRBV5-1 to TRBJ1-4, with 11 nucleotides matching TRBD1. V shed 2 bases and J 8 bases; nucleotides not matched to a gene: 2. CDR3 size: 14 residues. The germline gives CDR1 SGHRS, CDR2 YFSETQ. CDR3 bases: TGCGCCAGCAGCTTAGGACAGGGGGCGGAAAAACTGTTTTTT. Its protein product is CASSLGQGAEKLFF.

V and J are TRBV29-1 and TRBJ1-1; 10 positions match TRBD1. V lost 4 bases to trimming and J lost 10 bases; unmatched junction nucleotides: 12. This CDR3 has 14 residues. Germline loops: CDR1 SQVTM, CDR2 ANQGSEA. CDR3 region: CSVAPGTGAGGAFF. The CDR3 nucleotides are TGCAGCGTTGCACCCGGGACAGGGGCTGGGGGAGCTTTCTTT.

The chain links TRBV12-5 to TRBJ1-1; 11 bases match TRBD1. V dropped 5 bases and J dropped 6; count of bases not matched to a gene: 5. The CDR3 length is 14 residues. Germline V gives CDR1 LGHNT, CDR2 FRNRAP. Written as DNA, the CDR3 is TGTGCTAGTGGTACGGGACAGGGGGTCGCTGAAGCTTTCTTT. This translates into CASGTGQGVAEAFF.

This chain connects TRBV6-1 to TRBJ2-7; no clear D. Germline loops: CDR1 MNHNS, CDR2 SASEGT. The CDR3 consists of 15 residues. V was pared by 1 base and J by 0 bases, with 10 bases between. The CDR3 coding sequence is TGTGCCAGCAGTGAAGGTCTCGGTGGCTCCTACGAGCAGTACTTC. It codes for CASSEGLGGSYEQYF.

This rearrangement joins TRBV5-1 to TRBJ1-2, with D possibly matching TRBD1 (5 bases). CDR1 is SGHRS, CDR2 YFSETQ, per germline. CDR3 length: 17 amino acids. Trimming pared 0 bases from V and 7 bases from J, leaving 22 bases between. CDR3 sequence: CASSLAGTLTREGGYTF. CDR3 DNA: TGCGCCAGCAGCTTGGCGGGGACTTTGACTAGAGAGGGTGGCTACACCTTC. The variable domain in full, with the rest retrieved from reference TRBV5-1 and TRBJ1-2, is KAGVTQTPRYLIKTRGQQVTLSCSPISGHRSVSWYQQTPGQGLQFLFEYFSETQRNKGNFPGRFSGRQFSNSRSEMNVSTLELGDSALYLCASSLAGTLTREGGYTFGSGTRLTVV.

The chain recombines TRBV27 with TRBJ2-5; 9 nucleotides agree with TRBD1. The V segment lost 4 bases and the J segment 10 bases; nucleotides outside the gene matches: 13. The CDR3 covers 15 residues. Looked up from germline, CDR1 is MNHEY and CDR2 is SMNVEV (reference sequence). DNA for the CDR3: TGTGCCAGCAGTTCTGCCGGGACAGGGAAAAGGAGCCAGTACTTC. It specifies CASSSAGTGKRSQYF.

The genes are TRBV5-1 and TRBJ2-2, with TRBD2 identical over 10 bases. The CDR3 runs 16 residues. The junction had 6 bases not matched to a gene; V was cut back by 2 bases and J by 5 bases. The germline V gene has CDR1 SGHRS and CDR2 YFSETQ. In DNA, the CDR3 is TGCGCCAGCAGCTTTACCGGGACTAGCGTTACCGGGGAGCTGTTTTTT. Its translation: CASSFTGTSVTGELFF.

This clone appeared a few times. The chain uses TRBV7-2 and TRBJ2-5; a possible D gene is TRBD2 (6 bases). This CDR3 is 13 amino acids long. Germline CDR1 reads SGHTA; CDR2 reads FQGNSA. The V end lost 5 bases, the J end lost 4 bases, and 11 bases lay between the germline ends. This CDR3 reads CASSRGRRETQYF. CDR3 bases: TGTGCCAGCAGCCGGGGGAGGCGAGAGACCCAGTACTTC.

The chain carries TRBV30 and TRBJ2-3; 8 bases align to TRBD1. The V gene end was trimmed by 5 bases and the J gene end by 8 bases; junction bases not matched to a gene: 3. Germline CDR1 and CDR2: GTSNPN and SVGIG (reference sequence). This CDR3 is built from 11 residues. The DNA for the CDR3 is TGTGCCTGGCAGGGGGCTGGTACGCAGTATTTT. It specifies CAWQGAGTQYF.

The gene calls are TRBV6-5 and TRBJ2-5; 8 bases are a match to TRBD2. CDR1 and CDR2 (germline): MNHEY, SVGAGI. With V trimmed by 6 bases and J by 5 bases, 8 bases remained unmatched. This CDR3 is 14 amino acids long. CDR3 residues: CASSRGLGGETQYF. The CDR3 nucleotides are TGTGCCAGCAGCCGGGGACTAGGGGGGGAGACCCAGTACTTC.

By share of the sample, this clone is medium-sized (0.01 to 0.1%). The chain couples TRBV30 to TRBJ1-6; TRBD1 aligns across 9 bases. J gave up 10 bases and V 0 bases, and 7 bases lay outside the gene matches. Germline values: CDR1 GTSNPN, CDR2 SVGIG (reference sequence). This CDR3 is built from 15 residues. The CDR3 sequence: CAWSVSGTGKSPLHF. CDR3 nucleotides: TGTGCCTGGAGTGTATCTGGGACAGGGAAATCACCCCTCCACTTT.

V usage is TRBV5-1 and J usage is TRBJ1-4, with D possibly TRBD1 on 5 matching bases. Per germline, CDR1 SGHRS and CDR2 YFSETQ. This CDR3 region has 15 residues. V was trimmed by 0 bases and J by 8 bases, leaving 14 bases between them. CDR3: CASSLVSGSDEKLFF. The CDR3 nucleotides are TGCGCCAGCAGCTTGGTATCAGGGTCAGACGAAAAACTGTTTTTT.

The rearrangement joins TRBV28 to TRBJ2-1, with TRBD2 matching over 14 bases. The germline gives CDR1 MDHEN, CDR2 SYDVKM. Trimming cost V 4 bases and J 8 bases; bases outside gene matches: 7. The CDR3 contains 16 residues. As DNA, the CDR3 is TGTGCCAGCAGTTCCCGGGGGACTAGCGGGAGATATGAGCAGTTCTTC. This codes for CASSSRGTSGRYEQFF.

The chain combines TRBV6-5 with TRBJ2-1; TRBD2 agrees at 12 bases. CDR3 length equals 16 residues. With V trimmed by 4 bases and J by 5 bases, 6 bases remained unmatched. Germline values: CDR1 MNHEY, CDR2 SVGAGI. The CDR3 region is CASSFLTSGGHNEQFF. CDR3 in DNA: TGTGCCAGCAGTTTCCTGACTAGCGGGGGTCACAATGAGCAGTTCTTC.

This sequence joins TRBV19 and TRBJ2-2; 8 nucleotides agree with TRBD1. J was trimmed by 5 bases and V by 7 bases; bases with no gene match: 6. The CDR3 extends over 14 amino acids. Germline values: CDR1 LNHDA, CDR2 SQIVND (reference sequence). CDR3 coding DNA: TGTGCCAGTATGCTGGGGACAGGAACCGGGGAGCTGTTTTTT. Protein sequence: CASMLGTGTGELFF.

This chain uses TRBV27 with TRBJ2-3; D is perhaps TRBD1 (6 bases). The V end lost 6 bases, the J end lost 11 bases, and 15 bases lay between the germline ends. This CDR3 is built from 12 residues. Germline assignment: CDR1 MNHEY and CDR2 SMNVEV (reference sequence). DNA for the CDR3: TGTGCCAGCAGACAGGGCTATTCGAAGCAGTATTTT. Its translation: CASRQGYSKQYF.

This clone showed up just a few times. The gene calls are TRBV25-1 and TRBJ2-7; 8 nucleotides line up with TRBD1. This CDR3 contains 18 residues. Germline loops: CDR1 MGHDK, CDR2 SYGVNS. Trimming took 4 bases from V and 0 from J; bases not matched to a gene: 14. For the CDR3, the DNA is TGTGCCAGCAGTGGGGTGCAGCTCGCAGGGGGCAGCTCCTACGAGCAGTACTTC. Protein product: CASSGVQLAGGSSYEQYF.

V and J are TRBV18 and TRBJ2-6, with 7 bases lining up with TRBD2. The CDR3 covers 16 residues. V lost 1 base and J lost 3; bases outside the gene matches: 3. The V gene's germline CDR1 is KGHSH and CDR2 LQKENI. CDR3 loop: CASSPLSGGGANVLTF. CDR3 in DNA: TGTGCCAGCTCACCACTATCGGGAGGTGGGGCCAACGTCCTGACTTTC.

The V call is TRBV19, the J call TRBJ2-1, with 14 bases aligning to TRBD2. This CDR3 has 15 amino acids. V shed 7 bases and J 3 bases; nucleotides not matched to a gene: 2. The germline CDR1 and CDR2 sequences are LNHDA and SQIVND (reference sequence). The CDR3 nucleotides are TGTGCCAGTATTGGACTAGCGGGAGGCTACAATGAGCAGTTCTTC. Amino acid sequence: CASIGLAGGYNEQFF. Full variable domain (remainder filled in from reference TRBV19 and TRBJ2-1): DGGITQSPKYLFRKEGQNVTLSCEQNLNHDAMYWYRQDPGQGLRLIYYSQIVNDFQKGDIAEGYSVSREKKESFPLTVTSAQKNPTAFYLCASIGLAGGYNEQFFGPGTRLTVL.

The rearrangement uses TRBV5-1 and TRBJ1-2, with 8 bases identical to TRBD1. Germline assignment: CDR1 SGHRS and CDR2 YFSETQ. The ends lost 3 bases at V and 8 bases at J; junction bases unmatched: 9. The CDR3 totals 14 residues. The CDR3 loop is CASSSTDRAGGYTF. Here the CDR3 DNA reads TGCGCCAGCAGCTCAACGGACAGGGCAGGCGGCTACACCTTC.

The chain combines TRBV28 with TRBJ1-1; 7 positions match TRBD1. This CDR3 contains 14 residues. The junction had 3 bases not matched to a gene; V was cut back by 2 bases and J by 3 bases. Per germline, CDR1 MDHEN and CDR2 SYDVKM. CDR3 nucleotides: TGTGCCAGCAGTTTACTGGACAGGTACACTGAAGCTTTCTTT. Protein sequence: CASSLLDRYTEAFF.